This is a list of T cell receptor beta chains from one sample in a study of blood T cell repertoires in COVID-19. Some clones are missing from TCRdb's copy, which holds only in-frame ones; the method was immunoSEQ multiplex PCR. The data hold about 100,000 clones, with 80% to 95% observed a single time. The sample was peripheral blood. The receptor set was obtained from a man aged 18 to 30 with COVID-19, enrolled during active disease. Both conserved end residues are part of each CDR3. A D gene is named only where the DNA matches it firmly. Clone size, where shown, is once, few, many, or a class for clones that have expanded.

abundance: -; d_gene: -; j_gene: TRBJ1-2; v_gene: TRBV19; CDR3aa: CASSAPGLANYGYTF; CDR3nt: TGTGCCAGTAGTGCCCCAGGGCTCGCTAACTATGGCTACACCTTC
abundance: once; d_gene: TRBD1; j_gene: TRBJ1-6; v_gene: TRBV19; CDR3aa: CASSITGGDNSPLHF; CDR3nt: TGTGCCAGTAGTATAACAGGGGGAGATAATTCACCCCTCCACTTT
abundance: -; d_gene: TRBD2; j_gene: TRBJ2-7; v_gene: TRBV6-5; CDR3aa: CASSGLAGSYEQYF; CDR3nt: TGTGCCAGTTCGGGACTAGCGGGCTCCTACGAGCAGTACTTC
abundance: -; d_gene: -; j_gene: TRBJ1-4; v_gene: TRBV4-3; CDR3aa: CASSHGRRRGKLFF; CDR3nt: TGCGCCAGCAGCCACGGGCGCCGACGGGGGAAACTGTTTTTT
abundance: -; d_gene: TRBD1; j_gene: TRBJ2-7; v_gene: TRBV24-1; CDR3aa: CATSETGSYEQYF; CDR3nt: TGTGCCACCAGTGAGACAGGGTCCTACGAGCAGTACTTC
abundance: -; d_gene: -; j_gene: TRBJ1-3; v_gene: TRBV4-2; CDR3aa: CASSQEGAWGNTIYF; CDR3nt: TGTGCCAGCAGCCAAGAGGGGGCCTGGGGAAACACCATATATTTT
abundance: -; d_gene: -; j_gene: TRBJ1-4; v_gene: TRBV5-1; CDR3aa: CASSLSQGNEKLFF; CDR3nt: TGCGCCAGCAGCTTGAGCCAGGGAAATGAAAAACTGTTTTTT
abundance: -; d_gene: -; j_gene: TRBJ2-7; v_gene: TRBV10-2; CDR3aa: CASSDGRVWEQYF; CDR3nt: TGCGCCAGCAGTGACGGCAGGGTCTGGGAGCAGTACTTC
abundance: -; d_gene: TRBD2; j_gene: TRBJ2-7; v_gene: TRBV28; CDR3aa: CASSSPWTSRIEQYF; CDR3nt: TGTGCCAGCAGTTCGCCATGGACTAGCCGTATCGAGCAGTACTTC
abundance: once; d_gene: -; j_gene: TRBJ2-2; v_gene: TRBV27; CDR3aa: CASSLASENTGELFF; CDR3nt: TGTGCCAGCAGTTTAGCTAGCGAGAACACCGGGGAGCTGTTTTTT
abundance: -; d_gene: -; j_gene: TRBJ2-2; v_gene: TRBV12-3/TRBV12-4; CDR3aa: CASSLIAVGELFF; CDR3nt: TGTGCCAGCAGTTTAATCGCGGTCGGGGAGCTGTTTTTT
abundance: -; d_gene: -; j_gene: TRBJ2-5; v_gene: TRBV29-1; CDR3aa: CSVGTNQETQYF; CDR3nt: TGCAGCGTAGGGACAAACCAAGAGACCCAGTACTTC
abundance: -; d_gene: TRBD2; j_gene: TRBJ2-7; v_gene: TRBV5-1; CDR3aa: CASSLVVGEGGEQYF; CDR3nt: TGCGCCAGCAGCTTGGTGGTCGGGGAGGGCGGCGAGCAGTACTTC
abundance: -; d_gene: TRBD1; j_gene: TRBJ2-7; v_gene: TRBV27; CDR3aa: CASSTQTGSEQYF; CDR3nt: TGTGCCAGCAGTACGCAGACAGGGAGCGAGCAGTACTTC